These 10 T cell receptor beta chains share one sample of origin, sequenced in a study of T cell changes during pregnancy in multiple sclerosis. Libraries were prepared by immunoSEQ multiplex PCR; TCRdb keeps only in-frame clonotypes and omits some of them. The profile shows 60,000 to 70,000 clones, about 92% of them singletons. The material sequenced was peripheral blood, taken in the second trimester of pregnancy. These receptors were taken from a female donor in good health, enrolled as a control in a pregnancy study.

The rearrangement links TRBV29-1 to TRBJ1-2; unclear D gene. The germline gives CDR1 SQVTM, CDR2 ANQGSEA. The CDR3 sequence is 13 residues long. Between the trimmed V and J ends, which lost 6 bases and 4 bases, there was a span of 15 bases. In DNA form, the CDR3 reads TGCAGCGTCCCTCGAGTTCCCGGCTATGGCTACACCTTC. Protein: CSVPRVPGYGYTF.

DNA of the CDR3: TGTGCCAGCAGCCCGAGGACTGTTGCGGATACGCAGTATTTT. It yields the protein CASSPRTVADTQYF. The chain recombines TRBV7-6 with TRBJ2-3; the D gene is possibly TRBD2 (5 bases). V was trimmed by 5 bases and J by 6 bases, leaving 15 bases between them. Germline CDR1 is SGHVS and CDR2 is FNYEAQ. This CDR3 is 14 amino acids long.

This chain links TRBV28 with TRBJ2-3; 15 bases are shared with TRBD2. Germline V gene sequence: CDR1 MDHEN, CDR2 SYDVKM. This CDR3 comprises 15 residues. The ends lost 6 bases at V and 6 bases at J; junction bases unmatched: 4. The CDR3 DNA follows: TGTGCCAGCAGCTCCGGGACTAGCGGGAGGGATACGCAGTATTTT. Residues: CASSSGTSGRDTQYF. Full variable domain (rest looked up from reference TRBV28 and TRBJ2-3): DVKVTQSSRYLVKRTGEKVFLECVQDMDHENMFWYRQDPGLGLRLIYFSYDVKMKEKGDIPEGYSVSREKKERFSLILESASTNQTSMYLCASSSGTSGRDTQYFGPGTRLTVL.

The rearrangement links TRBV9 to TRBJ2-2; no clear D. In germline, CDR1 is SGDLS, CDR2 YYNGEE. This CDR3 spans 14 amino acids. V was pared by 0 bases and J by 4 bases, with 7 bases between. The CDR3 nucleotides read TGTGCCAGCAGCGTAGATAGAGCCACCGGGGAGCTGTTTTTT. It specifies CASSVDRATGELFF.

The gene calls are TRBV6-6 and TRBJ1-1; D remains ambiguous. This CDR3 is 11 amino acids long. V lost 7 bases and J lost 3, with 6 bases in between. Germline CDR1 is MNHNY and CDR2 is SVGAGI (reference sequence). CDR3 DNA: TGTGCCAGCACCCTCGACACTGAAGCTTTCTTT. Protein: CASTLDTEAFF.

The chain has TRBV7-9 and TRBJ1-6; possible D gene TRBD1, 6 bases. Germline loops: CDR1 SEHNR, CDR2 FQNEAQ (reference sequence). V lost 6 bases and J lost 7, with 16 bases in between. The CDR3 runs 15 residues. The chain's CDR3 is CASSPGDGRNSPLHF. CDR3 nucleotide sequence: TGTGCCAGCAGTCCAGGGGACGGCAGGAATTCACCCCTCCACTTT.

The rearrangement uses TRBV5-6 and TRBJ2-5; TRBD2 matches 7 bases. The CDR3 runs to 17 residues. The germline gives CDR1 SGHDT, CDR2 YYEEEE. J was trimmed by 4 bases and V by 2 bases; bases with no gene match: 14. CDR3 bases: TGTGCCAGCAGCTTTAGGGGCGGGGGTAAGATGGGAGAGACCCAGTACTTC. This encodes CASSFRGGGKMGETQYF. Supplemented by reference TRBV5-6 and TRBJ2-5, the full variable domain reads DAGVTQSPTHLIKTRGQQVTLRCSPKSGHDTVSWYQQALGQGPQFIFQYYEEEERQRGNFPDRFSGHQFPNYSSELNVNALLLGDSALYLCASSFRGGGKMGETQYFGPGTRLLVL.

This clone occurred a few times. The genes are TRBV6-5 and TRBJ1-1; 7 nucleotides align to TRBD1. Unmatched junction bases numbered 8, after V lost 8 bases and J lost 2 bases. Germline assignment: CDR1 MNHEY and CDR2 SVGAGI. The CDR3 is 14 residues long. CDR3 sequence reads: CASYRGQPNTEAFF. As DNA, the CDR3 is TGTGCCAGCTACCGGGGACAGCCCAACACTGAAGCTTTCTTT.

This chain uses TRBV7-2 with TRBJ2-1, with D possibly being TRBD1 (6 bases). CDR1 SGHTA and CDR2 FQGNSA come from the germline V gene. The CDR3 sequence is 13 residues long. Trimming removed 1 base from V and 11 bases from J, with 12 bases in between. CDR3 nucleotides: TGTGCCAGCAGCTTAGGGGAACAGGGCAAGCAGTTCTTC. Its protein is CASSLGEQGKQFF. The variable domain in full, completed from reference TRBV7-2 and TRBJ2-1, reads GAGVSQSPSNKVTEKGKDVELRCDPISGHTALYWYRQSLGQGLEFLIYFQGNSAPDKSGLPSDRFSAERTGGSVSTLTIQRTQQEDSAVYLCASSLGEQGKQFFGPGTRLTVL.

V gene TRBV7-9 combines with J gene TRBJ2-1, with TRBD1 matching 8 bases. This CDR3 is 14 amino acids long. CDR1 and CDR2 from the germline V gene are SEHNR and FQNEAQ (reference sequence). The V and J ends lost 6 bases and 7 bases, in that order; junction bases with no gene match: 8. The CDR3 DNA reads TGTGCCAGCAGTCTTCTCAGGGGGCGGAATGAGCAGTTCTTC. It is translated as CASSLLRGRNEQFF.